This T cell receptor beta chain was documented in a study of T cell responses to AZD1222 COVID-19 vaccine (dated by TCRdb to the early 2020s). General notes on the study: Because spike-specific TCR depth and breadth did not differ between the two schedules, AZD1222 recipients who got a second dose at roughly 4 weeks were pooled with those who got a second dose at roughly 12 weeks. A total of more than 230 trial participants underwent TCR sequencing, of whom roughly 210 had received two doses of AZD1222 and roughly 26 had received two doses of the MenACWY control vaccine. Enrollment into the trials was organized by age into subgroups of 18-55, 56-69 and 70-plus years, and those subgroups contained roughly 150, 30 and 60 TCR-sequenced participants, respectively.

With respect to this clone: The target of this receptor is not known. Within one base of it there is no much larger clone, and no base qualities were kept.

The CDR3 regions of human TCRbeta chains were analyzed by immunosequencing. From the authors' description of their analysis: Repertoire TCRs were checked for matches against a reference library of SARS-CoV-2-specific TCRs that had been generated using the MIRA antigen-specificity platform. Breadth was defined as the fraction of unique TCRs that were SARS-CoV-2-associated. Depth was defined as the fraction of total T cells that were SARS-CoV-2-associated. Using the MIRA data, every spike-specific TCR was mapped to the spike region that the TCR reacted to and assigned to either a CD4 or a CD8 class. Log10-transformed breadth and depth values were compared by one-way ANOVA with Sidak's multiple comparisons tests. Drawn from immuneACCESS, this table holds only the in-frame rearrangements with V and J called that TCRdb kept. Clones are partly lost; checked studies trace under half to an unresolved V gene and leave the rest unexplained. Clonal size and the V and J genes are those of that table, whereas D and trimming came from the DNA. The sample has 100,000 or so clones on record, 86% of them singletons. The ten largest clones represent 5% of the sample.

General findings and caveats noted by the study authors: After two AZD1222 doses, spike-specific TCR breadth and depth were significantly higher than at day 0 and than in MenACWY recipients. The 56-69-year group was small, and its depth increase did not reach significance, likely because of low power. Only a handful of AZD1222 recipients were SARS-CoV-2 seropositive at baseline, limiting conclusions about previously exposed vaccinees. Because no samples from the day 14 peak response were available, repertoires could be characterized only after the peak T cell response. Reportedly, almost half of the unique spike-specific TCRs recognized epitopes lying outside the regions that are mutated in the B.1.351 and B.1.1.7 variants. The whole spike protein was spanned by vaccine-associated CD4 TCRs, and dominant responses were seen in regions 160-218 and 743-854. Participants were mostly white British, with more females than males. The authors suggested clonal diversity may have been underestimated.

From the cysteine up to the phenylalanine, the CDR3 has a length of 14 residues. The sequence is cut down to CDR3 DNA, 42 bases in frame from base 1. Interpreted using the paper, the time point label stands for: baseline before first vaccination. Vaccinee samples came from UK trials COV001 and COV002, including a single-blind randomized controlled phase 2/3 trial of AZD1222 (ChAdOx1 nCoV-19) in healthy adults. For TCRbeta chain sequencing, PBMC samples from trial participants were taken at day 0 and at day 28 after the second dose. The clonotype originates from an adult in good health. The sequencing here drew on peripheral blood, taken on day 0 of AZD1222 vaccination. Recombination connected TRBV21-1 to TRBJ1-2. TRBV21-1 is classified as a pseudogene. Read as DNA, the sequence is TGTGCCAGCAGCGGGGGAGTCCCTAACTATGGCTACACCTTC. Translated, this is CASSGGVPNYGYTF.